This is a list of T cell receptor beta chains from one sample in a study of PD-L1 blockade in urothelial cancer. Generated by immunoSEQ multiplex PCR, the TCRdb table keeps only in-frame clones and is missing some. Among around 1,800 clones, 34% were seen once, and the ten largest hold more than 9.5%. This specimen consisted of tumor tissue, obtained before atezolizumab (anti-PD-L1) treatment. All receptors come from a man aged 45 to 65 with urothelial cancer. CDR3s include the opening cysteine and the closing phenylalanine or tryptophan. Expanded clones are given a class, and other clones once, few, many or no size at all.

V	size	CDR3
TRBV19	few	CASSVRGATNQPQHF
TRBV15	.	CATSRGGTRGELFF
TRBV12-2	few	CASGPGGQPLYGYTF
TRBV1	few	CASSQERFDTQYF
TRBV9	few	CASSVGTVQETQYF
TRBV28	few	CASSRDRVTEAFF
TRBV30	.	CAWSVGGNSPLHF
TRBV4-1	.	CASSQDEGASSPLHF
TRBV19	few	CASMFSGNTIYF
TRBV9	.	CASTLSSNQPQHF
TRBV28	.	CASSALGTWVTEAFF
TRBV6-8	large	CASSFKASYEQYF